The 22 T cell receptor beta chains below were found in one sample sequenced in a study of STAT3 mutations in large granular lymphocyte leukemia. Study results and limitations: In T-cell large granular lymphocyte leukemia, about half of patients showed multiple immunodominant subclonotypes.

What these receptors recognize is not known. Clones were read by immunoSEQ multiplex PCR, and TCRdb kept only the in-frame ones, dropping some. The sample includes about 7,000 clones, approximately 57% of them seen just once. Sequencing was performed on peripheral blood mononuclear cells. These receptors originate from a boy between 10 and 17 years old with T-cell large granular lymphocyte leukemia. Some clones in this sample may be carry-over from other donors' samples.

V and J are TRBV29-1 and TRBJ2-7; D is perhaps TRBD2 (5 bases). From germline, CDR1 is SQVTM and CDR2 ANQGSEA. Trimming left V 4 bases short and J 9 bases short, with 22 bases between. The CDR3 spans 14 residues. This chain's CDR3 is CSVGGQAPFSGQYF. The CDR3 nucleotides are TGCAGCGTTGGAGGGCAGGCCCCGTTCAGTGGGCAGTACTTC.

V is TRBV9 and J is TRBJ1-2; a possible D gene is TRBD1 (5 bases). The germline gives CDR1 SGDLS, CDR2 YYNGEE. V lost 3 bases and J 2 bases, leaving 8 bases between the germline ends. This CDR3 is built from 13 residues. The CDR3 here is CASSGGSNYGYTF. The CDR3 DNA is TGTGCCAGCAGCGGGGGCAGCAACTATGGCTACACCTTC.

The chain is built from TRBV6-1 and TRBJ1-5; 9 nucleotides line up with TRBD1. This CDR3 region has 15 residues. Per the germline V gene, CDR1 is MNHNS and CDR2 is SASEGT. The V segment lost 4 bases and the J segment 7 bases; nucleotides outside the gene matches: 8. The CDR3 region has the DNA TGTGCCAGCAGTGCTATGGGACAGGGTCGGCAGCCCCAGCATTTT. It is translated as CASSAMGQGRQPQHF.

Only one count was recorded for this clone. The gene calls are TRBV7-8 and TRBJ2-7, with D hard to call. V was shortened by 4 bases and J by 4 bases, with 14 bases between the two germline ends. The CDR3 covers 14 residues. In germline, CDR1 is SGHVS, CDR2 FQNEAQ. The CDR3 nucleotides are TGTGCCAGCAGCTCGCCAGTGTTCGGATACGAGCAGTACTTC. This encodes CASSSPVFGYEQYF.

This chain joins TRBV11-2 and TRBJ2-7; no reliable D call. CDR3 length: 11 amino acids. Germline V gene sequence: CDR1 SGHAT, CDR2 FQNNGV. V lost 2 bases to trimming and J lost 2 bases, with 1 base between them. CDR3 sequence reads: CASSLTYEQYF. The CDR3 region has the DNA TGTGCCAGCAGCTTAACCTACGAGCAGTACTTC.

The V gene is TRBV6-5, the J gene TRBJ1-6, with D hard to call. Germline V gives CDR1 MNHEY, CDR2 SVGAGI. This CDR3 has 14 amino acids. V lost 0 bases and J lost 8, with 8 bases in between. This CDR3 reads CASSYSGVDSPLHF. The CDR3 DNA reads TGTGCCAGCAGTTACTCCGGGGTAGATTCACCCCTCCACTTT.

This chain connects TRBV18 to TRBJ2-7; 7 bases fit TRBD1. Germline values: CDR1 KGHSH, CDR2 LQKENI. The CDR3 extends over 15 amino acids. V dropped 3 bases and J dropped 5; count of bases not matched to a gene: 10. The CDR3: CASSPEQGIGNEQYF. CDR3 coding DNA: TGTGCCAGCTCACCGGAACAGGGGATCGGGAACGAGCAGTACTTC.

The chain is built from TRBV29-1 and TRBJ1-1; D not resolved. Germline V lookup: CDR1 SQVTM, CDR2 ANQGSEA. The CDR3 consists of 12 residues. The V end lost 4 bases, the J end lost 0 bases, and 6 bases lay between the germline ends. The CDR3 DNA sequence: TGCAGCGTTGCTCCGTTGAACACTGAAGCTTTCTTT. The encoded protein is CSVAPLNTEAFF.

This clone was observed a few times. The junction differs from germline at one of its ends, possibly a read error. The J gene is TRBJ1-1, the V gene TRBV7-9, with 7 bases lining up with TRBD1. Germline CDR1 is SEHNR and CDR2 is FQNEAQ (reference sequence). The CDR3 sequence is 13 residues long. The CDR3 DNA is TGTGCCAGCAGCTTACTACAGGGGACTAGAGGGTACTTT. This sequence encodes CASSLLQGTRGYF.

J is TRBJ2-2 and V is TRBV15; D might be TRBD1 (5 bases). Trimming cost V 5 bases and J 5 bases, with 12 bases left between them. The CDR3 contains 14 residues. Germline assignment: CDR1 LNHNV and CDR2 YYDKDF (reference sequence). The CDR3 here is CATSGPQGTGELFF. The CDR3 DNA reads as TGTGCCACCAGCGGTCCCCAGGGAACCGGGGAGCTGTTTTTT.

The chain combines TRBV7-9 with TRBJ1-4; TRBD1 matches 8 bases. Germline values: CDR1 SEHNR, CDR2 FQNEAQ (reference sequence). This CDR3 contains 14 residues. V gave up 5 bases and J gave up 7 bases; unmatched junction bases: 6. The CDR3 loop is CASSPQGASEKLFF. CDR3 nucleotide sequence: TGTGCCAGCAGCCCCCAGGGGGCCAGTGAAAAACTGTTTTTT.

This chain connects TRBV5-4 to TRBJ2-7; D tentatively reads TRBD1 or TRBD2 (5 bases each). The V end lost 4 bases, the J end lost 4 bases, and 12 bases lay between the germline ends. CDR1 is SGHNT and CDR2 is YYREEE in the germline V gene (reference sequence). The CDR3 loop spans 13 amino acids. The CDR3 nucleotides are TGTGCCAGCAGCCTCCGAGGGGTTTACGAGCAGTACTTC. Its translation: CASSLRGVYEQYF.

The rearrangement uses TRBV13 and TRBJ1-2; 8 bases agree with TRBD1. This CDR3 contains 13 residues. J lost 8 bases, V lost 4 bases, and 6 bases had no gene match. The germline gives CDR1 PRHDT, CDR2 FYEKMQ (reference sequence). The CDR3 DNA sequence: TGTGCCAGCAGCTCGGGACAGGCACGCGGCTACACCTTC. This sequence encodes CASSSGQARGYTF.

This rearrangement joins TRBV7-9 to TRBJ2-7; D perhaps matches TRBD1 (6 bases). From germline, CDR1 is SEHNR and CDR2 FQNEAQ (reference sequence). V was trimmed by 5 bases and J by 6 bases, leaving 17 bases between them. There are 14 residues in the CDR3. CDR3 loop: CASSRVGQSGEQYF. CDR3 in DNA: TGTGCCAGCAGCCGAGTTGGACAGAGCGGCGAGCAGTACTTC.

This rearrangement joins TRBV29-1 to TRBJ2-1; the D gene is possibly TRBD2 (6 bases). V lost 6 bases and J lost 3, with 9 bases in between. From germline, CDR1 is SQVTM and CDR2 ANQGSEA. This CDR3 contains 12 residues. In nucleotides, the CDR3 is TGCAGCGTAGGGACTGGCTACAATGAGCAGTTCTTC. Translating it yields CSVGTGYNEQFF.

The chain uses TRBV18 and TRBJ2-5, with 9 bases fitting TRBD2. Germline trimming cut 3 bases from V and 5 bases from J; bases unmatched to any gene: 4. This CDR3 spans 14 amino acids. Per the germline V gene, CDR1 is KGHSH and CDR2 is LQKENI. CDR3 coding DNA: TGTGCCAGCTCACCGGCGGGAGGGCCTGAGACCCAGTACTTC. Protein: CASSPAGGPETQYF.

The chain uses TRBV28 and TRBJ2-7; D gene unclear. Trimming removed 6 bases from V and 4 bases from J, with 7 bases in between. Per germline, CDR1 MDHEN and CDR2 SYDVKM. The CDR3 is 11 amino acids. The CDR3 DNA reads TGTGCCAGCAGCCAACGGTACGAGCAGTACTTC. This codes for CASSQRYEQYF.

The chain couples TRBV4-1 to TRBJ2-7, with D perhaps assigned TRBD1 or TRBD2 (6 bases each). The CDR3 extends over 15 amino acids. Germline assignment: CDR1 MGHRA and CDR2 YSYEKL. Trimming took 0 bases from V and 6 from J, leaving 15 bases between them. CDR3 protein: CASSQDWRGAGEQYF. DNA for the CDR3: TGCGCCAGCAGCCAAGATTGGAGGGGGGCGGGCGAGCAGTACTTC.

The chain combines TRBV6-4 with TRBJ1-2; D perhaps matches TRBD1 (5 bases). V was shortened by 3 bases and J by 2 bases, with 10 bases between the two germline ends. Germline CDR1 reads MRHNA; CDR2 reads SNTAGT. This CDR3 comprises 14 residues. The CDR3 reads CASSELAGNYGYTF. Here the CDR3 DNA reads TGTGCCAGCAGTGAGTTGGCAGGGAACTATGGCTACACCTTC.

The chain combines TRBV6-5 with TRBJ2-1; D remains unclear. V lost 2 bases to trimming and J lost 9 bases, with 5 bases between them. Germline-derived CDR1 and CDR2 are MNHEY and SVGAGI. The CDR3 runs 11 residues. The CDR3 DNA reads TGTGCCAGCAGTTACGGAGTTGAGCAGTTCTTC. Its translation is CASSYGVEQFF.

This sequence joins TRBV27 and TRBJ2-7; tentatively, D is TRBD1 (6 bases). CDR1 and CDR2 (germline): MNHEY, SMNVEV (reference sequence). The CDR3 has 15 residues. The germline V and J ends were trimmed by 4 bases and 3 bases, with 16 bases remaining between them. The CDR3 region is CASSSQNRVGYEQYF. DNA for the CDR3: TGTGCCAGCAGTTCACAGAACAGGGTTGGCTACGAGCAGTACTTC.

This chain joins TRBV30 and TRBJ1-2, with no clear D. The V gene's germline CDR1 is GTSNPN and CDR2 SVGIG (reference sequence). V lost 4 bases and J lost 3, with 12 bases in between. The length of the CDR3 is 13 residues. CDR3 sequence (DNA): TGTGCCTGGACCCCTGAAGCCGACTATGGCTACACCTTC. Translated: CAWTPEADYGYTF.